These T cell receptor beta chains were read from a single sample in a study of OX40 agonist ivuxolimab in advanced cancers. The data were produced by immunoSEQ multiplex PCR, yet TCRdb's version contains in-frame clones alone and is incomplete. The data show 95,000 or so clones, about 85% seen once. The sample here was CD4+ or CD8+ T cells sorted from blood, taken in a trial of the OX40 agonist ivuxolimab. The source is an adult with an advanced solid tumor such as melanoma, head and neck, liver or kidney cancer. Each CDR3 is given with its conserved first and last residue. A D gene is named only where the DNA matches it firmly. Size is stated for part of the rows, as once, few or many counts, or as a class when the clone is expanded.

V gene,clone size,J gene,D gene,CDR3 protein,CDR3 DNA
TRBV13,NA,TRBJ1-6,NA,CASSHSVPRKKLAPLHF,TGTGCCAGCAGCCACTCCGTGCCTCGGAAGAAGTTGGCACCCCTCCACTTT
TRBV30,NA,TRBJ2-3,NA,CAWSSPFVMPHSSTDTQYF,TGTGCCTGGAGTTCCCCGTTCGTGATGCCACACTCTAGCACAGATACGCAGTATTTT
TRBV28,NA,TRBJ1-3,NA,CATSSGASSGNTIYF,TGTGCCACCAGTTCCGGGGCATCCTCTGGAAACACCATATATTTT
TRBV7-9,NA,TRBJ2-1,NA,CASSLSGAAYEQFF,TGTGCCAGCAGCTTATCAGGCGCGGCCTATGAGCAGTTCTTC
TRBV5-1,NA,TRBJ2-7,TRBD2,CASSPGTSGGGVQYF,TGCGCCAGCAGTCCCGGGACTAGCGGGGGAGGGGTGCAGTACTTC
TRBV19,NA,TRBJ2-5,TRBD1,CASSILGQGQETQYF,TGTGCCAGTAGTATATTAGGACAGGGACAAGAGACCCAGTACTTC
TRBV5-1,NA,TRBJ2-1,NA,CASSFHFTYNEQFF,TGCGCCAGCAGCTTCCATTTCACCTACAATGAGCAGTTCTTC
TRBV21-1,NA,TRBJ2-3,NA,CASSKRPQTYTDTQYF,TGTGCCAGCAGCAAACGGCCGCAAACCTACACAGATACGCAGTATTTT
TRBV30,NA,TRBJ2-5,NA,CAWRVVVETQYF,TGTGCCTGGAGGGTTGTCGTAGAGACCCAGTACTTC
TRBV7-8,NA,TRBJ2-1,NA,CASTVTKSSYNEQFF,TGTGCCAGCACCGTTACGAAGAGCTCCTACAATGAGCAGTTCTTC
TRBV28,once,TRBJ1-6,NA,CASVGTILDSPLHF,TGTGCCAGCGTGGGGACAATACTTGATTCACCCCTCCACTTT
TRBV2,NA,TRBJ2-2,TRBD1,CASIGDSMRNGELFF,TGTGCCAGCATCGGGGACAGTATGAGGAACGGGGAGCTGTTTTTT
TRBV5-1,NA,TRBJ2-3,NA,CASSLIPTDTQYF,TGCGCCAGCAGCTTAATTCCCACAGATACGCAGTATTTT
TRBV7-2,NA,TRBJ2-6,NA,CASEPSSGANVLTF,TGTGCCAGCGAGCCGAGCTCTGGGGCCAACGTCCTGACTTTC
TRBV19,NA,TRBJ2-3,NA,CASSQSSGQVGLPDTQYF,TGTGCCAGTAGCCAGTCATCAGGCCAAGTGGGATTGCCAGATACGCAGTATTTT
TRBV7-8,NA,TRBJ2-7,TRBD1,CASSLRGRRSYEQYF,TGTGCCAGCAGCCTCAGGGGGCGAAGATCCTACGAGCAGTACTTC
TRBV5-6,NA,TRBJ1-1,NA,CASSLYPRTGETEAFF,TGTGCCAGCAGCTTGTATCCCCGGACTGGGGAGACTGAAGCTTTCTTT
TRBV7-2,NA,TRBJ1-1,TRBD1,CASSFDRGWSEAFF,TGTGCCAGCAGCTTCGACAGGGGTTGGTCTGAAGCTTTCTTT
TRBV4-3,once,TRBJ2-7,NA,CASSPSPGRGYEQYF,TGCGCCAGCAGCCCGTCCCCCGGGAGAGGCTACGAGCAGTACTTC
TRBV9,NA,TRBJ2-7,NA,CASSVDTTYEQYF,TGTGCCAGCAGCGTAGACACCACCTACGAGCAGTACTTC
TRBV28,NA,TRBJ2-2,NA,CASSLWSVASGRTGELFF,TGTGCCAGCAGTTTATGGAGCGTAGCGAGCGGAAGAACCGGGGAGCTGTTTTTT
TRBV18,NA,TRBJ2-7,TRBD1,CASSPSGGSGEQYF,TGTGCCAGCTCACCTTCAGGGGGATCGGGCGAGCAGTACTTC
TRBV5-1,NA,TRBJ2-1,NA,CASSPGTAFWFF,TGCGCCAGCAGCCCGGGGACCGCATTTTGGTTCTTC
TRBV28,NA,TRBJ2-3,NA,CASQNHPDTQYF,TGTGCCAGTCAAAATCACCCAGATACGCAGTATTTT
TRBV30,once,TRBJ2-1,NA,CAFKPVGFYNEQFF,TGTGCCTTCAAGCCCGTAGGGTTCTACAATGAGCAGTTCTTC
TRBV9,NA,TRBJ1-1,NA,CASSVSGTMNTEAFF,TGTGCCAGCAGCGTATCAGGGACCATGAACACTGAAGCTTTCTTT
TRBV28,NA,TRBJ2-3,NA,CASTHSGDSRYTQYF,TGTGCCAGCACTCATTCCGGGGATTCACGTTATACGCAGTATTTT
TRBV19,NA,TRBJ1-5,NA,CASRAGAGGNQPQHF,TGTGCCAGTAGGGCCGGGGCAGGGGGCAATCAGCCCCAGCATTTT
TRBV5-8,NA,TRBJ2-1,TRBD2,CASLAASYNEQFF,TGTGCCAGCCTAGCGGCCTCCTACAATGAGCAGTTCTTC
TRBV18,NA,TRBJ1-4,TRBD1,CASRPTGQSNEKLFF,TGTGCCAGCCGGCCAACGGGACAGTCTAATGAAAAACTGTTTTTT
TRBV21-1,NA,TRBJ2-5,NA,CASSWRAGLAGRFTQYF,TGTGCCAGCAGTTGGAGGGCGGGACTAGCGGGAAGGTTTACCCAGTACTTC
TRBV27,NA,TRBJ1-2,NA,CASSLDGYTF,TGTGCCAGCAGTTTAGATGGCTACACCTTC
TRBV2,NA,TRBJ2-1,NA,CASTGTRGGSYNEQFF,TGTGCCAGCACCGGGACGAGGGGTGGCTCCTACAATGAGCAGTTCTTC
TRBV4-3,NA,TRBJ2-3,TRBD2,CASSQEVAGANTDTQYF,TGCGCCAGCAGCCAAGAAGTTGCGGGAGCGAACACAGATACGCAGTATTTT
TRBV11-3,NA,TRBJ2-6,NA,CASSLGFSGANVLTF,TGTGCCAGCAGCTTAGGATTCTCTGGGGCCAACGTCCTGACTTTC
TRBV7-9,once,TRBJ1-4,TRBD1,CASSWDRGSEKLFF,TGTGCCAGCAGCTGGGACAGGGGATCGGAAAAACTGTTTTTT
TRBV15,NA,TRBJ2-7,TRBD1,CATSRDSGTGELQYF,TGTGCCACCAGCAGAGATTCGGGGACAGGGGAATTGCAGTACTTC
TRBV6-5,NA,TRBJ1-1,NA,CASSQIAANTEAFF,TGTGCCAGCAGTCAGATTGCGGCGAACACTGAAGCTTTCTTT
TRBV5-1,NA,TRBJ2-7,NA,CASSLVGIVYEQYF,TGCGCCAGCAGCTTGGTGGGGATCGTTTACGAGCAGTACTTC
TRBV4-1,NA,TRBJ2-7,TRBD2,CASSQVTSGYEQYF,TGCGCCAGCAGCCAAGTGACTAGCGGCTACGAGCAGTACTTC
TRBV2,many,TRBJ2-3,NA,CASVGEGVHDTQYF,TGTGCCAGCGTGGGAGAAGGGGTCCACGATACGCAGTATTTT
TRBV2,NA,TRBJ2-2,NA,CASSEGFTITGELFF,TGTGCCAGCAGTGAAGGGTTTACAATAACCGGGGAGCTGTTTTTT
TRBV10-2,NA,TRBJ2-7,NA,CASSLQVYEQYF,TGCGCCAGCAGTCTACAGGTTTACGAGCAGTACTTC
TRBV9,NA,TRBJ1-3,NA,CASSVEGGNTIYF,TGTGCCAGCAGCGTAGAGGGGGGAAACACCATATATTTT
TRBV27,NA,TRBJ2-3,NA,CASSLSGEGDTQYF,TGTGCCAGCAGTTTATCGGGAGAAGGAGATACGCAGTATTTT